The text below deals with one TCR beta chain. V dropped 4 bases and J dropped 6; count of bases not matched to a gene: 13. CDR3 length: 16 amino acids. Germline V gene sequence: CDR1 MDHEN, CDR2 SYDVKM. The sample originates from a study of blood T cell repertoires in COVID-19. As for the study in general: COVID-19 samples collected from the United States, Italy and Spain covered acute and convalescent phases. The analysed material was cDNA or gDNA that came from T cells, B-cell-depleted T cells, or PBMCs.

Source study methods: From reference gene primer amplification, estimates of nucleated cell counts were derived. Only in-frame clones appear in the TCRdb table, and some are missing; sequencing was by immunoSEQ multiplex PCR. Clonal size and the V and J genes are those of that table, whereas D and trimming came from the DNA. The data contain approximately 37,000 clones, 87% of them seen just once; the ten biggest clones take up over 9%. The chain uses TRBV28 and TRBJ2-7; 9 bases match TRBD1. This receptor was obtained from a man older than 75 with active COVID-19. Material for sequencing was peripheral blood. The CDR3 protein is CASSYSWGQGVREQYF. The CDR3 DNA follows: TGTGCCAGCAGTTACTCCTGGGGACAGGGTGTGCGCGAGCAGTACTTC.